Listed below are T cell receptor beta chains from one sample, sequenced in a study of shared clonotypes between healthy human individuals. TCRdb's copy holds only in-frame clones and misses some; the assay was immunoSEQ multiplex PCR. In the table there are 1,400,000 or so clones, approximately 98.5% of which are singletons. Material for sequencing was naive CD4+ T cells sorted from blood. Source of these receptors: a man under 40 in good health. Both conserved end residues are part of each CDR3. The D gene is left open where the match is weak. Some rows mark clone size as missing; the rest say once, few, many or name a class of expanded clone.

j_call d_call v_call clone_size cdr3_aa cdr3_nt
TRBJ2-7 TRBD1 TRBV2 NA CAAKREQGVWEQYF TGTGCCGCAAAAAGGGAGCAGGGGGTTTGGGAGCAGTACTTC
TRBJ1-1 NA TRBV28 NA CASSSPGSTEAFF TGTGCCAGCAGTTCACCCGGGAGCACTGAAGCTTTCTTT
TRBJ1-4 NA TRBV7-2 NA CASSLTSTNEKLFF TGTGCCAGCAGCTTGACCTCAACTAATGAAAAACTGTTTTTT
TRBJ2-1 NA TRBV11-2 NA CASGSSYNEQFF TGTGCCAGCGGGAGCTCCTACAATGAGCAGTTCTTC
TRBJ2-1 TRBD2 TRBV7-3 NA CASSSGGTSGYNEQFF TGTGCCAGCAGCTCAGGCGGGACTAGCGGTTACAATGAGCAGTTCTTC
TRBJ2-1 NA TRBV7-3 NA CASSERWARLDEQFF TGTGCCAGCAGCGAACGATGGGCCCGATTGGATGAGCAGTTCTTC
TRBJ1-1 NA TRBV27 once CASSLNGLYTEAFF TGTGCCAGCAGTTTAAACGGGTTGTACACTGAAGCTTTCTTT
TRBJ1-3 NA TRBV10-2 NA CASSESVERNTIYF TGCGCCAGCAGTGAGTCGGTAGAACGAAACACCATATATTTT
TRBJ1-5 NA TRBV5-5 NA CASSPGPENQPQHF TGTGCCAGCAGCCCGGGCCCCGAGAATCAGCCCCAGCATTTT
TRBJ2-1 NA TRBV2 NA CASSSESGGDEQFF TGTGCCAGCAGCTCAGAGAGCGGAGGCGATGAGCAGTTCTTC